A selection of T cell receptor beta chains follows, all from one sample in a study of CD8 T cells in Susac syndrome. In TCRdb, the immunoSEQ multiplex PCR reads were re-called with MiXCR into one record per CDR3 protein. This sample yields hundreds of thousands of distinct CDR3 sequences, of which 90% to 96% are seen a single time; about 0.094% belongs to the top ten. The specimen was CD4+ T cells from PBMCs. Receptor source: a human donor with Susac syndrome. CDR3s include the opening cysteine and the closing phenylalanine or tryptophan. The D gene is left open where the match is weak. Where a row states a size, it is once, few, many or the class of an expanded clone; other rows omit it.

>TRBV27|TRBD1|TRBJ2-4|-
CASRLGQGAIQYF
TGTGCCAGCAGACTGGGACAGGGAGCCATTCAGTACTTC
>TRBV4-2|-|TRBJ2-7|-
CASSQEAALRYEQYF
TGTGCCAGCAGCCAAGAAGCGGCCTTAAGATACGAGCAGTACTTC
>TRBV5-1|-|TRBJ2-7|-
CASGLDYEQYF
TGCGCCAGCGGATTAGACTACGAGCAGTACTTC
>TRBV19|TRBD2|TRBJ2-7|-
CASSDGLAGPYEQYF
TGTGCCAGTAGTGACGGACTAGCGGGACCCTACGAGCAGTACTTC
>TRBV20-1|-|TRBJ2-5|-
CSAFGTAQETQYF
TGCAGTGCCTTCGGGACTGCCCAAGAGACCCAGTACTTC
>TRBV19|TRBD1|TRBJ2-7|-
CASNGQGSSYEQYF
TGTGCCAGCAACGGACAGGGAAGCTCCTACGAGCAGTACTTC
>TRBV5-5|-|TRBJ2-1|-
CASRPLSRNNEQFF
TGTGCCAGCAGACCCCTGAGTAGAAACAATGAGCAGTTCTTC
>TRBV30|-|TRBJ2-5|-
CAWSVVQETQYF
TGTGCCTGGAGTGTAGTACAAGAGACCCAGTACTTC
>TRBV20-1|-|TRBJ2-1|once
CSAREERAQFF
TGCAGTGCTAGGGAAGAGCGAGCACAGTTCTTC
>TRBV6-5|TRBD1|TRBJ2-5|-
CASSTDRIRTQYF
TGTGCCAGCAGCACGGACAGGATAAGGACCCAGTACTTC
>TRBV11-2|-|TRBJ2-1|-
CASSLDWGRGQFF
TGTGCCAGCAGCTTAGATTGGGGCAGGGGGCAGTTCTTC